Here is one T cell receptor beta chain with its context. Its cognate antigen is unknown. Deletions cut 5 bases from V and 11 bases from J, with 24 bases between. CDR3 size: 15 residues. From germline, CDR1 is MNHNS and CDR2 SASEGT. These data are taken from a study of cytomegalovirus exposure and HLA in healthy donors. Both 60 Vbeta primers and 13 Jbeta primers went into the PCR. The repertoire was sequenced with immunoSEQ multiplex PCR; TCRdb's copy has only in-frame clones and lacks some. The sample holds roughly 120,000 clones, approximately 80% seen once. Points from the study as a whole: Some V segments could not be told apart, so they were left out, TRBV6-2 and TRBV6-3 among them.

The TCR was taken from a man between 18 and 29 years old in good health and CMV-seronegative. This chain links TRBV6-1 with TRBJ1-1; D remains ambiguous. The source material was PBMCs. CDR3 protein: CASSPLFSRPPGAFF. The DNA for the CDR3 is TGTGCCAGCAGTCCTCTTTTTTCCCGACCACCGGGGGCTTTCTTT.